These T cell receptor beta chains were read from a single sample in a study of beta chain features in type 1 diabetes. Generated by immunoSEQ multiplex PCR, the TCRdb table keeps only in-frame clones and is missing some. The sample has around 150,000 clones, 63% seen once. Sequencing was done on a sample of naive CD4+ T cells from blood. The source is a man under 40 with type 1 diabetes. The CDR3 runs from the conserved cysteine through the conserved F or W. A D gene is named only where the DNA matches it firmly. For some rows the clone size is stated as once, few or many, or as a class when expanded; others skip it.

D: NA
size: NA
V: TRBV6-5
J: TRBJ2-7
DNA: TGTGCCAGCAGTTCCGGGGTACAGCAGTACTTC
CDR3: CASSSGVQQYF

D: TRBD2
size: NA
V: TRBV10-3
J: TRBJ2-7
DNA: TGTGCCATCAGTCGAGCGACTAGCGGCTCCTACGAGCAGTACTTC
CDR3: CAISRATSGSYEQYF

D: NA
size: NA
V: TRBV7-9
J: TRBJ1-4
DNA: TGTGCCAGCAGCTTTGACTCACTCGAAAAACTGTTTTTT
CDR3: CASSFDSLEKLFF

D: NA
size: NA
V: TRBV30
J: TRBJ1-2
DNA: TGTGCCTGGAGTGCCACATCCTCCGACGGCTACACCTTC
CDR3: CAWSATSSDGYTF

D: NA
size: few
V: TRBV25-1
J: TRBJ2-1
DNA: TGTGCCAGCAGCCCCTACAATGAGCAGTTCTTC
CDR3: CASSPYNEQFF

D: NA
size: NA
V: TRBV7-8
J: TRBJ2-1
DNA: TGTGCCAGCAGCTTAGCGGGAAACAATGAGCAGTTCTTC
CDR3: CASSLAGNNEQFF

D: NA
size: NA
V: TRBV7-2
J: TRBJ1-2
DNA: TGTGCCAGCAGCTTAGCAGAGTGGGAGAGAGGCTACACCTTC
CDR3: CASSLAEWERGYTF

D: NA
size: once
V: TRBV5-6
J: TRBJ1-2
DNA: TGTGCCAGCAGCTTGGGCGTTAACTATGGCTACACCTTC
CDR3: CASSLGVNYGYTF

D: NA
size: NA
V: TRBV27
J: TRBJ2-5
DNA: TGTGCCAGCAGTTTAGAGAGACAGCGAAGGACCCAGTACTTC
CDR3: CASSLERQRRTQYF

D: TRBD1
size: NA
V: TRBV11-2
J: TRBJ2-1
DNA: TGTGCCAGCAGCTTAAGGTCGGTACCCGGGACAGGAGACAATGAGCAGTTCTTC
CDR3: CASSLRSVPGTGDNEQFF

D: NA
size: NA
V: TRBV9
J: TRBJ1-6
DNA: TGTGCCAGCAGCCCCCACTGGACCGGGAATTATAATTCACCCCTCCACTTT
CDR3: CASSPHWTGNYNSPLHF

D: NA
size: NA
V: TRBV10-1
J: TRBJ2-7
DNA: TGCGCCAGCAGTTCGGGAATCCCCTACGAGCAGTACTTC
CDR3: CASSSGIPYEQYF

D: NA
size: NA
V: TRBV9
J: TRBJ2-1
DNA: TGTGCCAGCAGCGTAGAGGTCAAAAACAATGAGCAGTTCTTC
CDR3: CASSVEVKNNEQFF

D: TRBD2
size: once
V: TRBV30
J: TRBJ2-5
DNA: TGTGCCTTGGGAGGAGCGGGGCGGGGTGAGACCCAGTACTTC
CDR3: CALGGAGRGETQYF

D: NA
size: once
V: TRBV7-2
J: TRBJ2-2
DNA: TGTGCCAGCAGCAACAGTCGACAGTTATCCGGGGAGCTGTTTTTT
CDR3: CASSNSRQLSGELFF

D: NA
size: few
V: TRBV29-1
J: TRBJ1-2
DNA: TGCAGCGTCGGAGAGGTACACTATGGCTACACCTTC
CDR3: CSVGEVHYGYTF

D: NA
size: NA
V: TRBV9
J: TRBJ2-3
DNA: TGTGCCAGCAGCGTAGGATTCAGCGCGGGCACAGATACGCAGTATTTT
CDR3: CASSVGFSAGTDTQYF

D: TRBD1
size: NA
V: TRBV25-1
J: TRBJ2-3
DNA: TGTGCCAGCAGTGCTCTACAGGGGAACACAGATACGCAGTATTTT
CDR3: CASSALQGNTDTQYF